Below, one T cell receptor (beta chain) is given with its context. The table came from immunoSEQ multiplex PCR; TCRdb's copy has only in-frame clones and leaves some out. The sample includes around 120,000 clones, around 85% of them seen just once. The sample belongs to a study of T cell responses to AZD1222 COVID-19 vaccine. Germline V gene data show CDR1 as MDHEN and CDR2 as SYDVKM. The CDR3 has 14 residues. V lost 3 bases and J lost 3; bases outside the gene matches: 5. This material consisted of peripheral blood, taken on day 0 of AZD1222 vaccination. The rearrangement links TRBV28 to TRBJ2-7, with 7 bases lining up with TRBD2. The TCR was taken from an adult in good health. The CDR3 sequence is CASSFRGEGYEQYF. CDR3 DNA sequence: TGTGCCAGCAGTTTCCGAGGGGAGGGCTACGAGCAGTACTTC.